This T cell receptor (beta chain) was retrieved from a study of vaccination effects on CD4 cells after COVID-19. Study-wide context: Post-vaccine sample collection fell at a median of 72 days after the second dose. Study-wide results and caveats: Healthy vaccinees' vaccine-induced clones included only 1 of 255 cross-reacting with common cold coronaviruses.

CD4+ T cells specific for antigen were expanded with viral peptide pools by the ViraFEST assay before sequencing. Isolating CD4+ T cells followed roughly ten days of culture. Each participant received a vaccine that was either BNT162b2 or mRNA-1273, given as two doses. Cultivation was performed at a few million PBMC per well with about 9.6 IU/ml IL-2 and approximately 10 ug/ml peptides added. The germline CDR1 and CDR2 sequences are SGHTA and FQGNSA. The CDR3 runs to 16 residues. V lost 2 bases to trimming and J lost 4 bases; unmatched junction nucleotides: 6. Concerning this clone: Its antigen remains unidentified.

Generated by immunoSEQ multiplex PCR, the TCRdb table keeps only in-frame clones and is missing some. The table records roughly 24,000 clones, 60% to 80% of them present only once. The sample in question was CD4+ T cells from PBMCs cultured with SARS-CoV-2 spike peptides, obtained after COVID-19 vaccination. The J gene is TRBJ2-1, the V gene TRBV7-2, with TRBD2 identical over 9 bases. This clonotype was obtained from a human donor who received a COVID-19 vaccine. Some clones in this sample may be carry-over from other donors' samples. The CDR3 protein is CASSLRPSGEYNEQFF. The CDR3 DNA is TGTGCCAGCAGCTTACGACCTAGCGGGGAATACAATGAGCAGTTCTTC.